The source of this TCR beta chain is a study of shared clonotypes between healthy human individuals. CDR1 is MDHEN, CDR2 SYDVKM, per germline. The germline V and J ends were trimmed by 7 bases and 4 bases, with 14 bases remaining between them. This CDR3 comprises 13 residues. CD4+ cell separation produced CD45RA+ naive and CD45RA-negative memory subsets. Assay execution proceeded at the deep level. Profiled with immunoSEQ multiplex PCR; TCRdb holds only in-frame clones, not every one. This table has about 300,000 clones, around 74% appearing once. The chain combines TRBV28 with TRBJ2-7, with a possible D match to TRBD1 (6 bases). This clonotype was obtained from a young man in good health. The material sequenced was memory CD4+ T cells sorted from blood. Subset defined: CD45RA-negative fraction. CDR3 in DNA: TGTGCCAGCACCCGCCCGGGACAATACGAGCAGTACTTC. Translating it yields CASTRPGQYEQYF.